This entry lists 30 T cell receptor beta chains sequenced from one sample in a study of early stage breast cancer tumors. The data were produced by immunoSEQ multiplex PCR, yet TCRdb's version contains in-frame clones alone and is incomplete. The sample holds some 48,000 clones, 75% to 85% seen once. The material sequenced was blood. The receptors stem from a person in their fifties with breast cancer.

CDR3 residues: CASNRKHPDAYEQYF. For the CDR3, the DNA is TGCGCCAGCAATAGAAAGCACCCCGACGCCTACGAGCAGTACTTC. The chain combines TRBV5-1 with TRBJ2-7; D gene uncertain. V was pared by 6 bases and J by 2 bases, with 18 bases between. Germline lookup yields CDR1 SGHRS and CDR2 YFSETQ. The CDR3 spans 15 residues.

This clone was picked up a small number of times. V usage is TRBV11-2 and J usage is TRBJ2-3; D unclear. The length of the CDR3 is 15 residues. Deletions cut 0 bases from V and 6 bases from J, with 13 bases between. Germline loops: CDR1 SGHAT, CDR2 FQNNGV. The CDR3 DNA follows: TGTGCCAGCAGCTTAGATCATGTCATGGGGGATACGCAGTATTTT. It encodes CASSLDHVMGDTQYF.

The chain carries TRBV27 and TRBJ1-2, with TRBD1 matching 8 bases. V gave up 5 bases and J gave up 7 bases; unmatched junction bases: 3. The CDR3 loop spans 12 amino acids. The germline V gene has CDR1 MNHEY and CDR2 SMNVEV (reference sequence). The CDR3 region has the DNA TGTGCCAGCAGTAAACAGGGGGGTGGCTACACCTTC. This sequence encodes CASSKQGGGYTF.

This chain's CDR3 is CASSPLGTSDSETQYF. Written as DNA, the CDR3 is TGTGCCAGCAGCCCCCTGGGGACTAGCGATTCAGAGACCCAGTACTTC. V gene TRBV7-3 combines with J gene TRBJ2-5, with 10 nucleotides matching TRBD2. CDR3 length: 16 amino acids. The V gene's germline CDR1 is SGHTA and CDR2 FQGTGA. With V trimmed by 5 bases and J by 4 bases, 10 bases remained unmatched.

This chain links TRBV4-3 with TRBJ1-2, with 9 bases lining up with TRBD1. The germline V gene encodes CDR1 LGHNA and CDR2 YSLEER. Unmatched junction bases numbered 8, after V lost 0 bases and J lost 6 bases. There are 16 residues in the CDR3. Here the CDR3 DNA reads TGCGCCAGCAGCCAAGATTGGGGACAGGGTATCGATGGCTACACCTTC. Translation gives CASSQDWGQGIDGYTF.

The CDR3 bases are TGTGCCAGCAGTGAATTGGAGACAGGGTTCTGGCAGCAGCCCCAGCATTTT. It encodes CASSELETGFWQQPQHF. V is TRBV6-1 and J is TRBJ1-5; 7 bases line up with TRBD1. Germline V gene sequence: CDR1 MNHNS, CDR2 SASEGT. The CDR3 is made up of 17 amino acids. Losses at the gene ends were 2 bases for V and 7 bases for J; bases not matched to a gene: 14.

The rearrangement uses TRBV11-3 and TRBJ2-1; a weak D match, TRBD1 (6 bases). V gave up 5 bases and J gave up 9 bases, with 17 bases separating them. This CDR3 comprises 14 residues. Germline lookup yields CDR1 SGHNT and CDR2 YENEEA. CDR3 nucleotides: TGTGCCAGCAGCCCCACGACAGGATTGGGTGAGCAGTTCTTC. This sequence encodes CASSPTTGLGEQFF.

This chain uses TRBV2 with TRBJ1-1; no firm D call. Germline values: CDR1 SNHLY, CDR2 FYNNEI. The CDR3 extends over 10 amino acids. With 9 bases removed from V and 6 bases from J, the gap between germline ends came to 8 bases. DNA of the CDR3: TGTGCCAGGGGGATCTCTGAAGCTTTCTTT. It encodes CARGISEAFF.

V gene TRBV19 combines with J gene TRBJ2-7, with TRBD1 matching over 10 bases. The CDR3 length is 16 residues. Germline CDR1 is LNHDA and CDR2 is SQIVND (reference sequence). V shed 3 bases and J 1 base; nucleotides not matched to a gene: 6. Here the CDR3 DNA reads TGTGCCAGTAGTATCACGTGGGACAGGGGATCCTACGAGCAGTACTTC. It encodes CASSITWDRGSYEQYF.

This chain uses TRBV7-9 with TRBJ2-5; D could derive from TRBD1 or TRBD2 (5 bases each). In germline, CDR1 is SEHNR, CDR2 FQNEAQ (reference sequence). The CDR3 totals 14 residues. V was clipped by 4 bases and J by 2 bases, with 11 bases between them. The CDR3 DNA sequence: TGTGCCAGCAGCTCGGCTTGGGGGCAAGAGACCCAGTACTTC. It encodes CASSSAWGQETQYF.

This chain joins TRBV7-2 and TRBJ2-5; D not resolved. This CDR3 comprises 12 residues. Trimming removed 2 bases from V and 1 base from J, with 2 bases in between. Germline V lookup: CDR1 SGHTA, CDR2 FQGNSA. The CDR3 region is CASSLLQETQYF. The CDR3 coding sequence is TGTGCCAGCAGCTTACTCCAAGAGACCCAGTACTTC.

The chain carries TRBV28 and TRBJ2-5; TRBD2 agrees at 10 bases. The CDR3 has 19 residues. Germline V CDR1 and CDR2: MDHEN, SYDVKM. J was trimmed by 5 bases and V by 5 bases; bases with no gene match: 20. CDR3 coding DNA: TGTGCCAGCAGTCTTATACCCCCTGGGATAGCGGGGGGTAGGGAGACCCAGTACTTC. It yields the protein CASSLIPPGIAGGRETQYF.

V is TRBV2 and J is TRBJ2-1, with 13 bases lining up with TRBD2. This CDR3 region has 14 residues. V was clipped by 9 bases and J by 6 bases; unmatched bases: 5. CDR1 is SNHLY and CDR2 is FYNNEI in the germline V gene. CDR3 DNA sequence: TGTGCCAGTCATGGACTAGCGGGGGTCAATGAGCAGTTCTTC. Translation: CASHGLAGVNEQFF.

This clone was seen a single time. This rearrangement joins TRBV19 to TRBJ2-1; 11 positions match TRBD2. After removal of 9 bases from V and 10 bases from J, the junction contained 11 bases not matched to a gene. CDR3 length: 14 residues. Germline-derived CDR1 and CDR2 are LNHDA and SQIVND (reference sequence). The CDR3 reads CASSTGLAVNEQFF. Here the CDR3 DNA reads TGTGCCAGCTCTACGGGACTAGCGGTCAACGAGCAGTTCTTC.

CDR3 in amino acids: CASSFTLSTDTQYF. CDR3 DNA: TGTGCCAGCAGCTTTACCCTCTCCACAGATACGCAGTATTTT. The V call is TRBV7-2, the J call TRBJ2-3; D unresolved. V shed 3 bases and J shed 2 bases, with 9 bases lying between them. Germline values: CDR1 SGHTA, CDR2 FQGNSA. The CDR3 has 14 residues.

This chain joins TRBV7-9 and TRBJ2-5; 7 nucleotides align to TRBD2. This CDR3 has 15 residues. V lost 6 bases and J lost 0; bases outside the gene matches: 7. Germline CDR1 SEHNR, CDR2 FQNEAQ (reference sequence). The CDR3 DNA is TGTGCCAGCAGTCCGGGACTAACGCACCAAGAGACCCAGTACTTC. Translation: CASSPGLTHQETQYF. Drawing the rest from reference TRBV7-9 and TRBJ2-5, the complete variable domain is DTGVSQNPRHKITKRGQNVTFRCDPISEHNRLYWYRQTLGQGPEFLTYFQNEAQLEKSRLLSDRFSAERPKGSFSTLEIQRTEQGDSAMYLCASSPGLTHQETQYFGPGTRLLVL.

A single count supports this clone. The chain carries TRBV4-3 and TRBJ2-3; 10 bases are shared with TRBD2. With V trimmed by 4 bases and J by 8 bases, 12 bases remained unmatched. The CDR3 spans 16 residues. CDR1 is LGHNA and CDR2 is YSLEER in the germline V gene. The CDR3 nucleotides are TGCGCCAGCAGCCCGGGACTAGCGCATCTCGACTTTACGCAGTATTTT. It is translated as CASSPGLAHLDFTQYF.

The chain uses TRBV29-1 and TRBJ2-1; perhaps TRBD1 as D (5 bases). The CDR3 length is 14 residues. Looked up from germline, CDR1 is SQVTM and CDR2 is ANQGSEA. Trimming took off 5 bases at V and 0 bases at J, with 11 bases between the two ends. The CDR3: CSVKVDTSYNEQFF. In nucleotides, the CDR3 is TGCAGCGTTAAGGTGGACACCTCCTACAATGAGCAGTTCTTC.

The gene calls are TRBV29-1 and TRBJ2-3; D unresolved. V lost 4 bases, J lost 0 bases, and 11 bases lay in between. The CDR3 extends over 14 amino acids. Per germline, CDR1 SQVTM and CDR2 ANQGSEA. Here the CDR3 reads CSVVVGLSTDTQYF. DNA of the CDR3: TGCAGCGTTGTTGTGGGTTTGAGCACAGATACGCAGTATTTT.

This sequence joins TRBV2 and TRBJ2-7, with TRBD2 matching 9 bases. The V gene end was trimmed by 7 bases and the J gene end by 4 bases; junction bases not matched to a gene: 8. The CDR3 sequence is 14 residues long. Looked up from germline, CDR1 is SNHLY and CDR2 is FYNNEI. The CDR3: CASNLAGIGYEQYF. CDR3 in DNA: TGTGCCAGCAACCTAGCGGGAATAGGGTACGAGCAGTACTTC.

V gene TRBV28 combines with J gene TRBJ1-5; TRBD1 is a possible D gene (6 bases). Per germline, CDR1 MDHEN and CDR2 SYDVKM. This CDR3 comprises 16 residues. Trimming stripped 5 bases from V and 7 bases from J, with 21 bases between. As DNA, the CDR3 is TGTGCCAGCAGTACTCGAATGTGGGGGCGCTTGCAGCCCCAGCATTTT. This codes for CASSTRMWGRLQPQHF.

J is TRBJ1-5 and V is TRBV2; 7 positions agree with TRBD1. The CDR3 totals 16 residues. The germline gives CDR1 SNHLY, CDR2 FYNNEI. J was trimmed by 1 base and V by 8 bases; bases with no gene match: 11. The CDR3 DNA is TGTGCCAGCGGCGGTGAAGGGGGCTACAGCAATCAGCCCCAGCATTTT. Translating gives CASGGEGGYSNQPQHF.

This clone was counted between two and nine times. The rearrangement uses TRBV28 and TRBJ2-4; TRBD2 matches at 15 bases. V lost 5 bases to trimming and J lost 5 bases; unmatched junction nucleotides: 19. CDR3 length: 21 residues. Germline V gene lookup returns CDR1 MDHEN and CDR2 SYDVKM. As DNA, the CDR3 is TGTGCCAGCAGTGCAGGCCCGGGACTAGCGGGGGGTCCTCGCCACGAAAACATTCAGTACTTC. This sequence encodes CASSAGPGLAGGPRHENIQYF.

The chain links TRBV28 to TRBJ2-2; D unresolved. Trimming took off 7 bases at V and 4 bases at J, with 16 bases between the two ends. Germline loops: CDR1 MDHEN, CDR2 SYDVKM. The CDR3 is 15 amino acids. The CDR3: CASTLRALGTGELFF. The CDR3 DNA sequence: TGTGCCAGCACCTTACGAGCCCTTGGCACCGGGGAGCTGTTTTTT.

The CDR3 DNA reads as TGTGCCAGTAGTATGTGGACAGGGGGCCGGGAGACCCAGTACTTC. This encodes CASSMWTGGRETQYF. This rearrangement joins TRBV19 to TRBJ2-5, with 11 bases identical to TRBD1. The CDR3 loop spans 15 amino acids. From germline, CDR1 is LNHDA and CDR2 SQIVND (reference sequence). V was clipped by 3 bases and J by 5 bases; unmatched bases: 5.

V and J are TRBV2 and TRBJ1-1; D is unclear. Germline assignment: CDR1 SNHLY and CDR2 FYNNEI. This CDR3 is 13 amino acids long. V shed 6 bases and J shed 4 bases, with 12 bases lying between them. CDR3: CASRVEEATEAFF. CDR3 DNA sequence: TGTGCCAGCAGGGTCGAGGAGGCCACTGAAGCTTTCTTT.

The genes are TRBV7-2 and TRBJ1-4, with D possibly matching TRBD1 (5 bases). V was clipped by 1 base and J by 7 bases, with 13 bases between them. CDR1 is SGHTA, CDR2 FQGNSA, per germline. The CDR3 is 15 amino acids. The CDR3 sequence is CASSLEPGRFEKLFF. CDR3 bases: TGTGCCAGCAGCTTAGAACCGGGGCGCTTTGAAAAACTGTTTTTT.

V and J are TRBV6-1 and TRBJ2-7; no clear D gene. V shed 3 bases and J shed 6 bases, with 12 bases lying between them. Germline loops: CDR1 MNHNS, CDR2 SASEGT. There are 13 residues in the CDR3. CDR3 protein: CASSDRPSGEQYF. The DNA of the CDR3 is TGTGCCAGCAGTGACCGACCTTCTGGCGAGCAGTACTTC.

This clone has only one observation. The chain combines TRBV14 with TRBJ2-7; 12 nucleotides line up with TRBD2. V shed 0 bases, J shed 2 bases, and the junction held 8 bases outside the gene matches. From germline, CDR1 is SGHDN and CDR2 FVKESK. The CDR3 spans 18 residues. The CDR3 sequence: CASSQEGLAGGLTYEQYF. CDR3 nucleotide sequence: TGTGCCAGCAGCCAAGAGGGTCTAGCGGGGGGGCTGACCTACGAGCAGTACTTC. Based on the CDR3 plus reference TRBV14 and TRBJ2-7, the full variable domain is EAGVTQFPSHSVIEKGQTVTLRCDPISGHDNLYWYRRVMGKEIKFLLHFVKESKQDESGMPNNRFLAERTGGTYSTLKVQPAELEDSGVYFCASSQEGLAGGLTYEQYFGPGTRLTVT.

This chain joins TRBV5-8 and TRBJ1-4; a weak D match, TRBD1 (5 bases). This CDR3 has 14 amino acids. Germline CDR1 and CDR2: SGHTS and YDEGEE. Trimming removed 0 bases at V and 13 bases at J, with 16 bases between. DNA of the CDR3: TGTGCCAGCAGCTTGGAGCCCCGGGACTTTCGACTGTTTTTT. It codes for CASSLEPRDFRLFF.